This TCR beta chain appears in the sequencing data of a study of cytomegalovirus exposure and HLA in healthy donors. Whole-study results and caveats: A later analysis linked a missense variant in DCLRE1C to the trimming of TCR beta V and J genes.

The PCR contained 60 Vbeta and 13 Jbeta primers. TCRdb's copy holds only in-frame clones and misses some; the assay was immunoSEQ multiplex PCR. Here the sample spans about 140,000 clones, about two thirds being singletons. This clone was observed a few times. What it binds is unknown. The sample taken for sequencing was PBMCs. The TCR comes from a man aged 25 to 40 in good health and CMV-seropositive.

CDR3 nucleotide sequence: TGTGCCAGCAGCGTAGGGACAGGGTGGGGCGAGCAGTACTTC. It specifies CASSVGTGWGEQYF. The V and J genes are TRBV9 and TRBJ2-7, with 8 bases matching TRBD1. The CDR3 length is 14 residues. Germline V gene sequence: CDR1 SGDLS, CDR2 YYNGEE. Germline trimming cut 0 bases from V and 6 bases from J; bases unmatched to any gene: 5.